This passage covers 3 T cell receptor beta chains from one sample sequenced in a study of T cells after yellow fever vaccination. One entry per CDR3 protein, called by TCRdb with MiXCR from the 5' RACE reads. The sample lists just under 600,000 distinct CDR3 sequences; roughly 13% were seen once. The sequences come from PBMCs, collected on the day of the yellow fever booster vaccination. These receptors were collected from a man aged 25 to 40 who received the YFV17D yellow fever vaccine.

The V and J genes are TRBV19 and TRBJ2-7; D perhaps matches TRBD2 (5 bases). Between the trimmed V and J ends, which lost 8 bases and 0 bases, there was a span of 17 bases. The CDR3 has 15 amino acids. CDR1 LNHDA and CDR2 SQIVND come from the germline V gene (reference sequence). The CDR3 reads CASRSVLEGSYEQYF. For the CDR3, the DNA is TGTGCCAGTCGGTCAGTCCTAGAGGGCTCCTACGAGCAGTACTTC.

In its sample, this clonotype was seen many times. The chain employs TRBV10-2 and TRBJ2-2, with D uncertain. The CDR3 contains 12 residues. Looked up from germline, CDR1 is WSHSY and CDR2 is SAAADI. Trimming took off 6 bases at V and 2 bases at J, with 4 bases between the two ends. CDR3 sequence: CASRKNTGELFF. DNA for the CDR3: TGCGCCAGCAGGAAAAACACCGGGGAGCTGTTTTTT.

There are a few counts of this clonotype. The chain combines TRBV6-2 or TRBV6-3 with TRBJ2-7; the match to TRBD2 covers 10 bases. This CDR3 is built from 14 residues. Germline V gene data show CDR1 as MNHEY and CDR2 as SVGEGT. Trimming cost V 2 bases and J 4 bases; bases outside gene matches: 2. CDR3 residues: CASSYTSGTYEQYF. The CDR3 region has the DNA TGTGCCAGCAGTTACACTAGCGGGACGTACGAGCAGTACTTC.